These T cell receptor beta chains were read from a single sample in a study of T cell repertoires and HLA-DP antigens. Repertoires were generated with immunoSEQ multiplex PCR, while TCRdb's copy carries only in-frame clones and drops some. The profile shows about 1,300 clones, 70% to 80% of them singletons. The sequenced sample consisted of CD137- CD4+ T cells from cultured PBMCs. The source of these receptors is a man in his sixties in good health and CMV-seronegative. The CDR3 runs from the conserved cysteine through the conserved F or W. Fields, in order: D gene, V gene, J gene, clone size, CDR3 DNA, CDR3 protein. D genes are given only for firm matches. Expanded clones are given a class, and other clones once, few, many or no size at all.

d_gene: .; v_gene: TRBV11-2; j_gene: TRBJ1-1; abundance: .; CDR3nt: TGTGCCAGCAGCTCAGAAATAGAGGGGACTCAAACTTTCTTT; CDR3aa: CASSSEIEGTQTFF
d_gene: .; v_gene: TRBV14; j_gene: TRBJ2-1; abundance: few; CDR3nt: TGTGCCAGCAGCCAAGATCGGATCTCCTACAATGAGCAGTTCTTC; CDR3aa: CASSQDRISYNEQFF
d_gene: TRBD1; v_gene: TRBV19; j_gene: TRBJ1-5; abundance: .; CDR3nt: TGTGCCAGTAGGCTGACCGGGACAGCGAACAATCAGCCCCAGCATTTT; CDR3aa: CASRLTGTANNQPQHF
d_gene: .; v_gene: TRBV9; j_gene: TRBJ1-1; abundance: .; CDR3nt: TGTGCCAGCAGCCGGACAGTGAACACTGAAGCTTTCTTT; CDR3aa: CASSRTVNTEAFF
d_gene: .; v_gene: TRBV19; j_gene: TRBJ1-5; abundance: .; CDR3nt: TGTGCCAGTAGTATCGAGGGCCAGGGCTTCACGCCCCAGCATTTT; CDR3aa: CASSIEGQGFTPQHF
d_gene: .; v_gene: TRBV14; j_gene: TRBJ2-5; abundance: .; CDR3nt: TGTGCCAGCAGCCAGCAAAGGCGGTTTCAAGAGACCCAGTACTTC; CDR3aa: CASSQQRRFQETQYF
d_gene: .; v_gene: TRBV15; j_gene: TRBJ2-2; abundance: .; CDR3nt: TGTGCCACCAGCAGAGCTCACACCGGGGAGCTGTTTTTT; CDR3aa: CATSRAHTGELFF
d_gene: TRBD1; v_gene: TRBV19; j_gene: TRBJ1-4; abundance: .; CDR3nt: TGTGCCAGTAGTATACCCGGGACAGATGAAAAACTGTTTTTT; CDR3aa: CASSIPGTDEKLFF
d_gene: .; v_gene: TRBV5-8; j_gene: TRBJ1-3; abundance: .; CDR3nt: TGTGCCAGCAGCTTGGGTTCTTTCTCTGGAAACACCATATATTTT; CDR3aa: CASSLGSFSGNTIYF
d_gene: TRBD2; v_gene: TRBV6-4; j_gene: TRBJ2-4; abundance: few; CDR3nt: TGTGCCAGCACCCCGGGGAGGGGCGGGGGAGCCCTAGCCAAAAACATTCAGTACTTC; CDR3aa: CASTPGRGGGALAKNIQYF
d_gene: .; v_gene: TRBV6-5; j_gene: TRBJ1-6; abundance: few; CDR3nt: TGTGCCAGCGGGCAGCGGGATTCACCCCTCCACTTT; CDR3aa: CASGQRDSPLHF
d_gene: .; v_gene: TRBV2; j_gene: TRBJ1-5; abundance: few; CDR3nt: TGTGCCAGCAAGGGCACCTTAAATCAGCCCCAGCATTTT; CDR3aa: CASKGTLNQPQHF
d_gene: .; v_gene: TRBV19; j_gene: TRBJ2-2; abundance: .; CDR3nt: TGTGCCAGTACTCCGGGGGCGGGCACCGGGGAGCTGTTTTTT; CDR3aa: CASTPGAGTGELFF
d_gene: TRBD1; v_gene: TRBV10-3; j_gene: TRBJ1-2; abundance: .; CDR3nt: TGTGCCATCAGGGGGACAGGGGACTATGGCTACACCTTC; CDR3aa: CAIRGTGDYGYTF
d_gene: TRBD1; v_gene: TRBV9; j_gene: TRBJ1-1; abundance: .; CDR3nt: TGTGCCAGCAGCGTAGATCAGACAGGGGGGGATACTGAAGCTTTCTTT; CDR3aa: CASSVDQTGGDTEAFF
d_gene: .; v_gene: TRBV5-4; j_gene: TRBJ1-1; abundance: medium-sized; CDR3nt: TGTGCCAGCAGCTTGGATCGCCGGGTGAACACTGAAGCTTTCTTT; CDR3aa: CASSLDRRVNTEAFF
d_gene: TRBD2; v_gene: TRBV2; j_gene: TRBJ2-3; abundance: .; CDR3nt: TGTGCCAGCAGGGCGGGCCTAGCGGGGGACACAGATACGCAGTATTTT; CDR3aa: CASRAGLAGDTDTQYF
d_gene: .; v_gene: TRBV13; j_gene: TRBJ2-7; abundance: .; CDR3nt: TGTGCCAGCAGCCCCAGAGGCCGGACTTACTACGAGCAGTACTTC; CDR3aa: CASSPRGRTYYEQYF